A single sample gave rise to the 5 T cell receptor beta chains below, sequenced in a study of molecular identifiers for immune sequencing clone quantification. Each CDR3 protein is one row after TCRdb ran MiXCR on the PCR reads. Of about 510,000 distinct CDR3 sequences listed, roughly 23% are singletons. Sequenced input: naive CD8+ T cells from blood, with Jurkat cell RNA spiked in. Subset described: FACS-sorted CD8+CD4-CCR7+CD45RA+ naive T cells. Receptor source: a human donor in good health. Some libraries in this study had Jurkat cell RNA spiked in.

This clonotype was seen at least ten times. This chain links TRBV29-1 with TRBJ2-1, with D tentatively TRBD2 (5 bases). This CDR3 is 13 amino acids long. The germline V and J ends were trimmed by 1 base and 8 bases, with 12 bases remaining between them. Germline CDR1 reads SQVTM; CDR2 reads ANQGSEA. The CDR3 is CSVEVPGGDEQFF. The CDR3 DNA sequence: TGCAGCGTTGAAGTTCCAGGAGGCGATGAGCAGTTCTTC.

In the case of this clonotype: The junction departs from the called germline gene at one end, perhaps through a read error. The rearrangement joins TRBV27 to TRBJ2-3, with TRBD2 matching 10 bases. The CDR3 loop spans 17 amino acids. The V gene's germline CDR1 is MNHEY and CDR2 SMNVEV (reference sequence). Here the CDR3 reads CASSPLGAGGITDMQYF. Here the CDR3 DNA reads TGTGCCAGCAGTCCTCTTGGAGCGGGAGGGATTACAGATATGCAGTATTTT.

The chain employs TRBV13 and TRBJ1-5; 11 bases match TRBD1. The CDR3 totals 18 residues. The V gene's germline CDR1 is PRHDT and CDR2 FYEKMQ (reference sequence). With 5 bases clipped from V and 5 bases from J, the junction kept 14 bases outside the gene matches. The DNA for the CDR3 is TGTGCCAGCAGCCTAAATGCTTCGGGACAGGGGGTTGATCAGCCCCAGCATTTT. Protein product: CASSLNASGQGVDQPQHF.

The chain joins TRBV6-1 to TRBJ2-7, with a possible D match to TRBD1 (5 bases). The CDR3 covers 15 residues. V was trimmed by 4 bases and J by 3 bases, leaving 16 bases between them. Germline CDR1 and CDR2: MNHNS and SASEGT. The CDR3 region is CASSGRGDSIYEQYF. The CDR3 DNA sequence: TGTGCCAGCAGTGGAAGGGGTGACAGTATCTACGAGCAGTACTTC.

As for this clonotype: This sequence may be a read error, since a much larger clone differs from it by one base. The CDR3 sequence is CASSTHAVTGTEAFF. For the CDR3, the DNA is TGTGCCAGCAGCACGCATGCTGTTACTGGGACTGAAGCTTTCTTT. J is TRBJ1-1 and V is TRBV7-9; the D is unclear. CDR3 length: 15 residues. Trimming removed 5 bases from V and 5 bases from J, with 18 bases in between. Looked up from germline, CDR1 is SEHNR and CDR2 is FQNEAQ (reference sequence).